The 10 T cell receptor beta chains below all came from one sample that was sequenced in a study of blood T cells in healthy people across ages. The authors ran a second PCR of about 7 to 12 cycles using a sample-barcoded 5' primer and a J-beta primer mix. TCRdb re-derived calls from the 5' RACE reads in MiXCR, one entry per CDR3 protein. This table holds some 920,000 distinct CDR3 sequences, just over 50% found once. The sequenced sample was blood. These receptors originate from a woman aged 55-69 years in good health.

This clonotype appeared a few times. The CDR3: CSAPGGGEQYF. CDR3 DNA sequence: TGCAGTGCCCCCGGAGGGGGCGAGCAGTACTTC. V usage is TRBV20-1 and J usage is TRBJ2-7; D is tentatively TRBD1 or TRBD2 (6 bases each). CDR3 length equals 11 residues. V lost 6 bases and J lost 6, with 12 bases in between. Germline CDR1 and CDR2: DFQATT and SNEGSKA (reference sequence).

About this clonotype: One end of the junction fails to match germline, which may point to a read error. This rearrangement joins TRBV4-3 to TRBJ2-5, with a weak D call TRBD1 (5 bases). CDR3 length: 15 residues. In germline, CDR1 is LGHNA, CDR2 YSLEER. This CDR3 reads CARSQAWGWLETQYF. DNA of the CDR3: TGCGCCCGCAGCCAAGCGTGGGGCTGGCTGGAGACCCAGTACTTC.

For the CDR3, the DNA is TGTGCCAGCAGCTTAGGGTTTGCAGGCCGCTCTGGGGCCAACGTCCTGACTTTC. It encodes CASSLGFAGRSGANVLTF. The genes are TRBV7-9 and TRBJ2-6; the D is unclear. CDR1 and CDR2 from the germline V gene are SEHNR and FQNEAQ (reference sequence). This CDR3 is 18 amino acids long. The V and J ends lost 1 base and 0 bases respectively, with 13 bases between them.

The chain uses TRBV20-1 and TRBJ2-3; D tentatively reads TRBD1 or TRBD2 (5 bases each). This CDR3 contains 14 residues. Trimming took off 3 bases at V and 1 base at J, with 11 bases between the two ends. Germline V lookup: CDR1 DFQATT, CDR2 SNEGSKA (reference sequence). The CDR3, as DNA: TGCAGTGCTAGGGTGGGGGACCGCACAGATACGCAGTATTTT. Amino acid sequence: CSARVGDRTDTQYF.

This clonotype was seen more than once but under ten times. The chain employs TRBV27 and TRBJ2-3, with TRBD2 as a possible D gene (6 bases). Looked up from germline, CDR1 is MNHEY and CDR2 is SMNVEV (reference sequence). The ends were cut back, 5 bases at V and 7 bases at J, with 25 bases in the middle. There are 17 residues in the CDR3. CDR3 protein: CASSPSVGERLTNTQYF. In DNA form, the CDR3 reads TGTGCCAGCAGTCCTAGCGTGGGAGAGCGCCTCACGAATACGCAGTATTTT.

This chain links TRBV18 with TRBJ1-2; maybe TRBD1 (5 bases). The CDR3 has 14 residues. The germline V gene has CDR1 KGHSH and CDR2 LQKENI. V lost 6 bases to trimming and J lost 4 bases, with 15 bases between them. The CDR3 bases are TGTGCCAGCTCGCTACAAGGGACGACCTATGGCTACACCTTC. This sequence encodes CASSLQGTTYGYTF.

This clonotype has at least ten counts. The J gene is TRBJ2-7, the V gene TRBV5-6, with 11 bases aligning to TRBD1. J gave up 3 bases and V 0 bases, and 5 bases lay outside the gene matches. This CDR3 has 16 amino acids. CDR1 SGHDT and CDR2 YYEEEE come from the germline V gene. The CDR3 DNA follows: TGTGCCAGCAGCTTGGCCGGGACAGGGGGTCTCTACGAGCAGTACTTC. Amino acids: CASSLAGTGGLYEQYF.

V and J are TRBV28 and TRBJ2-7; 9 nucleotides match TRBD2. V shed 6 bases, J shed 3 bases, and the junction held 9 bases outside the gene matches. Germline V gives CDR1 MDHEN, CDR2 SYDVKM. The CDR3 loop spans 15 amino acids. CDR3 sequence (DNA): TGTGCCAGCAGACCAACTAGCGGGCCCTACTACGAGCAGTACTTC. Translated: CASRPTSGPYYEQYF.

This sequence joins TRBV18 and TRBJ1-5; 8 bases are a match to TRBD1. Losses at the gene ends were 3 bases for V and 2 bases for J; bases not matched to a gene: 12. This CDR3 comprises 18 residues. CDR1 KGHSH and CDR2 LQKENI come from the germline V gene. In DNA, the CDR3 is TGTGCCAGCTCACCTACCTGGACAGGGAGCGATGGCAATCAGCCCCAGCATTTT. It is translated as CASSPTWTGSDGNQPQHF.

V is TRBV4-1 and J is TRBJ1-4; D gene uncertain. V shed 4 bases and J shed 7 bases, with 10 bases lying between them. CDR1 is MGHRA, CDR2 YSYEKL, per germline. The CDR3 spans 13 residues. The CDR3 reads CASSLLDGEKLFF. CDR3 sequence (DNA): TGCGCCAGCAGCCTGTTGGACGGTGAAAAACTGTTTTTT.